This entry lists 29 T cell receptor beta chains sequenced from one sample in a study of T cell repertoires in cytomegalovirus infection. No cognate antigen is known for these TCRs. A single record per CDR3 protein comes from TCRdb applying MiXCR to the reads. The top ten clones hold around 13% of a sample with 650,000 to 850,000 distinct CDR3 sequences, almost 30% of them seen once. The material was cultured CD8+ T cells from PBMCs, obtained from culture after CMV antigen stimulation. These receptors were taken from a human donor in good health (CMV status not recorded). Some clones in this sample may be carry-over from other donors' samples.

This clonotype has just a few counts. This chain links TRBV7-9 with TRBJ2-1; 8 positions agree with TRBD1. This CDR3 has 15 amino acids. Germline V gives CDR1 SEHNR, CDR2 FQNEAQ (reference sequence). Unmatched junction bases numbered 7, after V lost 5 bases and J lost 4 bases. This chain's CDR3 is CASSPADRGYNEQFF. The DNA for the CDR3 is TGTGCCAGCAGCCCAGCCGACAGGGGATACAATGAGCAGTTCTTC.

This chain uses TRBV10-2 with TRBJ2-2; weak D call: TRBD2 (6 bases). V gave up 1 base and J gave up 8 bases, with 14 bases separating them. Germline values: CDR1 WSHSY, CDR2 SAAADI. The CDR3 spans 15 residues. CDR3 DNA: TGCGCCAGCAGTGAGTGGGGACTTGCGAAGGGGGAGCTGTTTTTT. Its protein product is CASSEWGLAKGELFF.

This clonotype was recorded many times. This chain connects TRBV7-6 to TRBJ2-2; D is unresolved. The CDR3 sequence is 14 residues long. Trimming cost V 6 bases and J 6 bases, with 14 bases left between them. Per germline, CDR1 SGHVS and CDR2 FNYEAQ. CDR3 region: CASSQAWGPGELFF. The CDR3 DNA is TGTGCCAGCAGTCAAGCTTGGGGTCCCGGGGAGCTGTTTTTT. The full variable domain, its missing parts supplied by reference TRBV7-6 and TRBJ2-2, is GAGVSQSPRYKVTKRGQDVALRCDPISGHVSLYWYRQALGQGPEFLTYFNYEAQQDKSGLPNDRFSAERPEGSISTLTIQRTEQRDSAMYRCASSQAWGPGELFFGEGSRLTVL.

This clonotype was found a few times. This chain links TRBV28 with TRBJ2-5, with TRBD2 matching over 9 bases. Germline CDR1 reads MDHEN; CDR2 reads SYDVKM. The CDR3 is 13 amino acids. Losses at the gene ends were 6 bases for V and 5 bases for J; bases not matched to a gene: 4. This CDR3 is CASRPGLAETQYF. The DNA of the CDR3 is TGTGCCAGCAGGCCTGGACTAGCGGAGACCCAGTACTTC.

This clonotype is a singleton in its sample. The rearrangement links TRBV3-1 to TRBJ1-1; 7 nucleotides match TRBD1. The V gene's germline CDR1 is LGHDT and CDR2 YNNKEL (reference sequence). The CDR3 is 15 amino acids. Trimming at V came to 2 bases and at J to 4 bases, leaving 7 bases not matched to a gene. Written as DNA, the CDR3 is TGTGCCAGCAGCCAAAGGGGGCTCGGAGGCACTGAAGCTTTCTTT. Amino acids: CASSQRGLGGTEAFF.

The CDR3 DNA follows: TGTGCCAGCAGCTCACACGGCGTGAGGCCGGTGCAAGGCTACACCTTC. Protein sequence: CASSSHGVRPVQGYTF. The rearrangement links TRBV7-9 to TRBJ1-2, with D unclear. Deletions cut 4 bases from V and 8 bases from J, with 23 bases between. Germline V gene lookup returns CDR1 SEHNR and CDR2 FQNEAQ (reference sequence). CDR3 length: 16 amino acids.

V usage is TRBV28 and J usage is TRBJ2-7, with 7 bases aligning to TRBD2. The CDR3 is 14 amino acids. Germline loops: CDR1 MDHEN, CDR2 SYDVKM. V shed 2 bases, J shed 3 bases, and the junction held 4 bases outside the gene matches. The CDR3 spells CASSLGGGRYEQYV. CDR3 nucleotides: TGTGCCAGCAGTTTAGGGGGGGGTCGCTACGAGCAGTACGTC.

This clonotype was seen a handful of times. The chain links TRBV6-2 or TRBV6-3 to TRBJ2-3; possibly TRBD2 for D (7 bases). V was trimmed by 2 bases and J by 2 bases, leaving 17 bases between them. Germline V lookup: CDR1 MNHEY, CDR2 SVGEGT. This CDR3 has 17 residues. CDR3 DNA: TGTGCCAGCAGTTACCCCATGGGCGGGGGCCTCACAGATACGCAGTATTTT. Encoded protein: CASSYPMGGGLTDTQYF.

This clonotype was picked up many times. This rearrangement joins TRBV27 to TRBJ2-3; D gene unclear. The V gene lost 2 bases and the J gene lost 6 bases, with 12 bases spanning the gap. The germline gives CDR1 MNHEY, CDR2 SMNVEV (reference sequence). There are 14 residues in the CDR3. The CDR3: CASSLILTRDTQYF. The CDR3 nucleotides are TGTGCCAGCAGTTTAATTCTCACCAGGGATACGCAGTATTTT.

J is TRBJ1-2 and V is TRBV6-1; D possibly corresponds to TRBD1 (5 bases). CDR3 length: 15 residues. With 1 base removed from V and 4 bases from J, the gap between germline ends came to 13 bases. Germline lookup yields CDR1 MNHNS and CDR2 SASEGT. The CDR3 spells CASSEGQRMGYGYTF. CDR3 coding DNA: TGTGCCAGCAGTGAAGGACAGAGAATGGGCTATGGCTACACCTTC.

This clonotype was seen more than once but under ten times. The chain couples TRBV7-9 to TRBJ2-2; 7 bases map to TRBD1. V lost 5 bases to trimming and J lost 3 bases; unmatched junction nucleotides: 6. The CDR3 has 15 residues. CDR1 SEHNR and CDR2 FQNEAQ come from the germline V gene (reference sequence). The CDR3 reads CASSPKGADTGELFF. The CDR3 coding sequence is TGTGCCAGCAGCCCCAAGGGGGCTGACACCGGGGAGCTGTTTTTT.

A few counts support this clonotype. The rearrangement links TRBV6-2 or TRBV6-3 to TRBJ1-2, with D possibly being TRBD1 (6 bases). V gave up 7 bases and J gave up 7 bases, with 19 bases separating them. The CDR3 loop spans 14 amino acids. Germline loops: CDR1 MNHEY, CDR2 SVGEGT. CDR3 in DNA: TGTGCCAGCACCGGGGGACAAAAGACTTCTGGCTACACCTTC. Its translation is CASTGGQKTSGYTF.

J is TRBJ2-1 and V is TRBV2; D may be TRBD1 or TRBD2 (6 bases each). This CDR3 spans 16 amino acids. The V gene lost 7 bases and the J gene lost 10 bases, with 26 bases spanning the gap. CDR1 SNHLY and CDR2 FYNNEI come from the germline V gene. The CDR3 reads CASNGGWDQPEREQFF. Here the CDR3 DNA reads TGTGCCAGCAACGGGGGCTGGGACCAACCCGAACGGGAGCAGTTCTTC.

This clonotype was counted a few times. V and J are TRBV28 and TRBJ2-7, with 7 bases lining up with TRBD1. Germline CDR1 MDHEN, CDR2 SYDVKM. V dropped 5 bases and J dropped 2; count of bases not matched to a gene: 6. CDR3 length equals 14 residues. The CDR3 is CASSKDRETYEQYV. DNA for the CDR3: TGTGCCAGCAGTAAAGACAGGGAGACCTACGAGCAGTACGTC.

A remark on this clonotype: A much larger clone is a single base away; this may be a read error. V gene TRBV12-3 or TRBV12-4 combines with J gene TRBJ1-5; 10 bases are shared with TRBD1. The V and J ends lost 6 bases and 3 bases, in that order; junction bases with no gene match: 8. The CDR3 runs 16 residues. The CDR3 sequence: CASRWRQGAINQPQHF. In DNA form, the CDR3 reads TGTGCCAGCAGATGGAGACAGGGGGCGATCAATCAGCCCCAGCATTTT.

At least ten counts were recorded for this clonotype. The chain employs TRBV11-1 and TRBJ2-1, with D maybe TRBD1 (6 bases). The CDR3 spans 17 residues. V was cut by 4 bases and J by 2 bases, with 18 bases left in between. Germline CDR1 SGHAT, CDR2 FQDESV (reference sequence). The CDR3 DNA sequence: TGTGCCAGCAGCTCCCTCGGACAGCCTGGCCCCTACAATGAGCAGTTCTTC. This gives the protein CASSSLGQPGPYNEQFF.

The CDR3 region is CASSLIVSLHNEQFF. CDR3 bases: TGTGCCAGCAGCTTAATAGTGTCTCTACACAATGAGCAGTTCTTC. The chain couples TRBV7-6 to TRBJ2-1; D ambiguous. There are 15 residues in the CDR3. The ends were cut back, 2 bases at V and 5 bases at J, with 13 bases in the middle. Per germline, CDR1 SGHVS and CDR2 FNYEAQ.

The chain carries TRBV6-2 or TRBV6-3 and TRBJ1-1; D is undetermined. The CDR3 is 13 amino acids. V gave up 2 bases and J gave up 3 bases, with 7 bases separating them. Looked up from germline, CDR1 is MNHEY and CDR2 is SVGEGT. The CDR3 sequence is CASSYGGHTEAFF. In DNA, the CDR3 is TGTGCCAGCAGTTACGGTGGGCACACTGAAGCTTTCTTT.

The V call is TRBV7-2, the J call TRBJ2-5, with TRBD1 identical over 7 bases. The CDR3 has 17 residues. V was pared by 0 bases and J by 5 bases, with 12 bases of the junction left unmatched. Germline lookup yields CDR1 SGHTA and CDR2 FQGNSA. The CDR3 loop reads CASSLAYLRQGKETQYF. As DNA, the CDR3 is TGTGCCAGCAGCTTAGCGTACCTAAGACAGGGAAAGGAGACCCAGTACTTC.

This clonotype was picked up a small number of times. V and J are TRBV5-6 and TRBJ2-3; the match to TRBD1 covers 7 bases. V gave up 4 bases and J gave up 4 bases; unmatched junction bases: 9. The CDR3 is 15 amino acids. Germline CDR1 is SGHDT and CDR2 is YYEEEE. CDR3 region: CASSVVQGWADTQYF. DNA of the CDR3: TGTGCCAGCAGCGTGGTACAGGGGTGGGCAGATACGCAGTATTTT.

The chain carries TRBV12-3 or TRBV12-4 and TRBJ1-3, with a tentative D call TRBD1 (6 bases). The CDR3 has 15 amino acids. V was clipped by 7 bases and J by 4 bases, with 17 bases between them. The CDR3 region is CASTVDSEAGNTIYF. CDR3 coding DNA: TGTGCCAGCACCGTGGACAGTGAGGCAGGAAACACCATATATTTT.

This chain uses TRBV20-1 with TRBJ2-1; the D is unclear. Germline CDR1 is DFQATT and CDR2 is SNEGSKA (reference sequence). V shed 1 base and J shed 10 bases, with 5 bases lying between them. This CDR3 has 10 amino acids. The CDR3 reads CSARVGEQFF. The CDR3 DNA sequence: TGCAGTGCTAGAGTGGGAGAGCAGTTCTTC.

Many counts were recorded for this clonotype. CDR3 DNA: TGTGCCAGCAGCCCTCGGGGCGGGGTCCGCACAGATACGCAGTATTTT. Translation: CASSPRGGVRTDTQYF. The genes are TRBV7-2 and TRBJ2-3, with D possibly being TRBD2 (6 bases). The CDR3 extends over 16 amino acids. Germline CDR1 reads SGHTA; CDR2 reads FQGNSA. Trimming left V 5 bases short and J 1 base short, with 16 bases between.

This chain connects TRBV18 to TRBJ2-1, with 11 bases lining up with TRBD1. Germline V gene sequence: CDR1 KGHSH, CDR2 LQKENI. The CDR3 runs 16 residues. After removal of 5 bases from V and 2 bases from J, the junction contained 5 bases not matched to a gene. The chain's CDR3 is CASSTRTGGAYNEQFF. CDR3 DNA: TGTGCCAGCTCAACCCGGACAGGGGGCGCCTACAATGAGCAGTTCTTC.

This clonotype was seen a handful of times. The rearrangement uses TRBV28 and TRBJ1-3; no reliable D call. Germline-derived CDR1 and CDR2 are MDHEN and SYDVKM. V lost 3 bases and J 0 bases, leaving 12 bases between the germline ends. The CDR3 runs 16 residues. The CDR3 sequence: CASSLFDRYSGNTIYF. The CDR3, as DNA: TGTGCCAGCAGTTTGTTCGACCGTTACTCTGGAAACACCATATATTTT.

CDR3 nucleotide sequence: TGTGCCAGCAGCTTGGGCCCAGGGCTACACAATGAGCAGTTCTTC. As protein: CASSLGPGLHNEQFF. This rearrangement joins TRBV5-6 to TRBJ2-1; D is perhaps TRBD1 (5 bases). Deletions cut 0 bases from V and 5 bases from J, with 12 bases between. Germline CDR1 reads SGHDT; CDR2 reads YYEEEE. The CDR3 sequence is 15 residues long.

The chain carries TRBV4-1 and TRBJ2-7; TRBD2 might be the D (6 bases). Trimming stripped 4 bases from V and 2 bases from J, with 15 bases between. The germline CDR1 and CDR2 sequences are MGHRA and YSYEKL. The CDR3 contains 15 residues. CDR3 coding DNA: TGCGCCAGCAGCCCGTCAGGCGCGGGGCCCTACGAGCAGTACGTC. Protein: CASSPSGAGPYEQYV.

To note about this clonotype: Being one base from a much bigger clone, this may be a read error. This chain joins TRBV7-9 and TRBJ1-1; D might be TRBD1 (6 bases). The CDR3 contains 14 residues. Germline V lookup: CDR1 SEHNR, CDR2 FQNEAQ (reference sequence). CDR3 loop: CVSSLGAGDTEAFF. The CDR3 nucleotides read TGTGTCAGCAGCTTAGGAGCAGGGGACACTGAAGCTTTCTTT.

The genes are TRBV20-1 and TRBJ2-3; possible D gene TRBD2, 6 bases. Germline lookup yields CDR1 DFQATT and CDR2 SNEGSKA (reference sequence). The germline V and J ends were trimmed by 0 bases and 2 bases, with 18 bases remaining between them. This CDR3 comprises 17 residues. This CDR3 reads CSARDEEDYQTTDTQYF. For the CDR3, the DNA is TGCAGTGCTAGAGATGAGGAGGACTACCAAACCACAGATACGCAGTATTTT.